These 14 T cell receptor beta chains were sequenced from one sample in a study of monozygotic twins with cystic fibrosis. This table comes from immunoSEQ multiplex PCR, and its TCRdb copy is limited to in-frame clones, with some not included. The data show nearly 25,000 clones, with 91% seen just once and roughly 0.28% held by the top ten. The specimen sequenced was blood. The receptors originated from a girl aged 2 to 9 with cystic fibrosis.

The chain combines TRBV27 with TRBJ2-7; D gene unclear. CDR3 length: 13 residues. Germline lookup yields CDR1 MNHEY and CDR2 SMNVEV (reference sequence). The V end lost 3 bases, the J end lost 1 base, and 7 bases lay between the germline ends. CDR3 bases: TGTGCCAGCAGTTTTGGGGTGTCCTACGAGCAGTACTTC. As protein: CASSFGVSYEQYF.

The chain recombines TRBV10-3 with TRBJ2-2; D gene unclear. Between the trimmed V and J ends, which lost 4 bases and 0 bases, there was a span of 3 bases. The CDR3 has 13 amino acids. In germline, CDR1 is ENHRY, CDR2 SYGVKD. Here the CDR3 reads CAISGPNTGELFF. DNA of the CDR3: TGTGCCATCAGTGGGCCGAACACCGGGGAGCTGTTTTTT.

The chain employs TRBV7-2 and TRBJ2-1, with TRBD1 matching 7 bases. V shed 4 bases and J 13 bases; nucleotides not matched to a gene: 13. Germline assignment: CDR1 SGHTA and CDR2 FQGNSA. The CDR3 runs to 14 residues. The CDR3 DNA is TGTGCCAGCAGCTATAGTCGGACAGGTCCTTTACAGTTCTTC. Amino acids: CASSYSRTGPLQFF.

The chain couples TRBV6-5 to TRBJ2-7; 7 nucleotides align to TRBD2. CDR1 is MNHEY and CDR2 is SVGAGI in the germline V gene. This CDR3 has 13 amino acids. Trimming cost V 8 bases and J 1 base; bases outside gene matches: 5. The CDR3 region is CASSGRESYEQYF. The CDR3 DNA reads as TGTGCCAGCTCAGGGAGGGAGTCCTACGAGCAGTACTTC.

V and J are TRBV7-2 and TRBJ1-2; D is uncertain. The germline V gene has CDR1 SGHTA and CDR2 FQGNSA. There are 13 residues in the CDR3. V lost 6 bases and J 7 bases, leaving 15 bases between the germline ends. The CDR3 protein is CASRPSGEGGYTF. In DNA, the CDR3 is TGTGCCAGCAGACCCTCCGGGGAGGGTGGCTACACCTTC.

This clone was seen once. The rearrangement uses TRBV5-1 and TRBJ2-7; unclear D gene. Looked up from germline, CDR1 is SGHRS and CDR2 is YFSETQ. Trimming removed 3 bases from V and 3 bases from J, with 16 bases in between. CDR3 length: 15 amino acids. The CDR3 DNA reads TGCGCCAGCAGCTCCCCCTTAGGTCAGGTCTACGAGCAGTACTTC. It translates to CASSSPLGQVYEQYF. Full variable domain (outside the CDR3, taken from reference TRBV5-1 and TRBJ2-7): KAGVTQTPRYLIKTRGQQVTLSCSPISGHRSVSWYQQTPGQGLQFLFEYFSETQRNKGNFPGRFSGRQFSNSRSEMNVSTLELGDSALYLCASSSPLGQVYEQYFGPGTRLTVT.

V gene TRBV7-2 combines with J gene TRBJ2-2; no clear D gene. The V and J ends lost 3 bases and 5 bases respectively, with 4 bases between them. CDR1 and CDR2 from the germline V gene are SGHTA and FQGNSA. CDR3 length: 12 residues. DNA for the CDR3: TGTGCCAGCAGCTTTTCAACCGGGGAGCTGTTTTTT. Translated: CASSFSTGELFF.

CDR3 coding DNA: TGTGCCATCAGTGAAGGACGGGCTGGCTACACCTTC. Its protein is CAISEGRAGYTF. The V gene is TRBV10-3, the J gene TRBJ1-2; no clear D. CDR3 length: 12 amino acids. Germline V gene data show CDR1 as ENHRY and CDR2 as SYGVKD. Trimming left V 3 bases short and J 7 bases short, with 9 bases between.

V gene TRBV19 combines with J gene TRBJ2-7, with 8 bases matching TRBD1. After removal of 4 bases from V and 2 bases from J, the junction contained 7 bases not matched to a gene. Per germline, CDR1 LNHDA and CDR2 SQIVND (reference sequence). The CDR3 sequence is 15 residues long. The CDR3 DNA reads as TGTGCCAGTAGTACACAGGGACAGGAGACCTACGAGCAGTACTTC. It specifies CASSTQGQETYEQYF.

The chain couples TRBV5-6 to TRBJ2-5; possibly TRBD2 for D (5 bases). The CDR3 is 15 residues long. The V and J ends lost 1 base and 5 bases respectively, with 15 bases between them. Germline V gene lookup returns CDR1 SGHDT and CDR2 YYEEEE. The CDR3, as DNA: TGTGCCAGCAGCTTGACGGCGGGCCGCGGGGAGACCCAGTACTTC. It translates to CASSLTAGRGETQYF.

This clone was observed once. The V call is TRBV7-2, the J call TRBJ2-3, with 8 bases fitting TRBD1. The trim removed 5 bases at V and 6 bases at J, leaving 4 bases unmatched. The germline CDR1 and CDR2 sequences are SGHTA and FQGNSA. The CDR3 loop spans 13 amino acids. The chain's CDR3 is CASSPRGQDTQYF. The CDR3 bases are TGTGCCAGCAGCCCCAGGGGGCAGGATACGCAGTATTTT.

The V and J genes are TRBV6-1 and TRBJ2-7; D remains unclear. Trimming left V 2 bases short and J 2 bases short, with 10 bases between. The CDR3 loop spans 14 amino acids. The germline V gene encodes CDR1 MNHNS and CDR2 SASEGT. CDR3 sequence (DNA): TGTGCCAGCAGTGAATTGCCGGGTACCTACGAGCAGTACTTC. This translates into CASSELPGTYEQYF.

V usage is TRBV18 and J usage is TRBJ1-2; D perhaps matches TRBD1 (5 bases). The CDR3 runs 14 residues. The germline V gene has CDR1 KGHSH and CDR2 LQKENI. The germline V and J ends were trimmed by 3 bases and 7 bases, with 15 bases remaining between them. This CDR3 reads CASSPDGGVSGYTF. CDR3 DNA: TGTGCCAGCTCACCGGATGGGGGGGTCTCTGGCTACACCTTC. Drawing the rest from reference TRBV18 and TRBJ1-2, the complete variable domain is NAGVMQNPRHLVRRRGQEARLRCSPMKGHSHVYWYRQLPEEGLKFMVYLQKENIIDESGMPKERFSAEFPKEGPSILRIQQVVRGDSAAYFCASSPDGGVSGYTFGSGTRLTVV.

The chain has TRBV27 and TRBJ2-1; D is perhaps TRBD2 (6 bases). The V and J ends lost 5 bases and 0 bases respectively, with 14 bases between them. Germline values: CDR1 MNHEY, CDR2 SMNVEV (reference sequence). The CDR3 runs to 16 residues. CDR3: CASSKPLRGSYNEQFF. The CDR3 region has the DNA TGTGCCAGCAGTAAGCCCCTGCGGGGCTCCTACAATGAGCAGTTCTTC.